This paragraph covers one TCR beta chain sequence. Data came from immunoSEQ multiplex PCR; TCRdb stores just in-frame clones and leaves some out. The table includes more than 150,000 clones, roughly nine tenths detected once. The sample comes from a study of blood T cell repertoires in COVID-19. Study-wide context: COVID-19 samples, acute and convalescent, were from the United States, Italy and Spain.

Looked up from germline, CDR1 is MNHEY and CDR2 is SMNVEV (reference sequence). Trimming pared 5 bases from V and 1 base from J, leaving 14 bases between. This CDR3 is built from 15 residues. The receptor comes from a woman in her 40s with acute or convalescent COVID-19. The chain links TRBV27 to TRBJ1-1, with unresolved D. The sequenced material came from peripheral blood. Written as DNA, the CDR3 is TGTGCCAGCAGTCTAACCCCGAATCCGAACACTGAAGCTTTCTTT. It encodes CASSLTPNPNTEAFF.